This entry lists 17 T cell receptor beta chains sequenced from one sample in a study of cytomegalovirus exposure and HLA in healthy donors. Produced via immunoSEQ multiplex PCR; TCRdb's table is partial and in-frame only. Of 170,000 or so clones listed, roughly four fifths are singletons. Sequenced input: PBMCs. These receptor sequences come from a woman in her late teens or twenties in good health and CMV-seropositive.

This clone was detected only once. The rearrangement joins TRBV6-5 to TRBJ2-3, with D perhaps matching TRBD1 (5 bases). CDR1 MNHEY and CDR2 SVGAGI come from the germline V gene. V was cut by 7 bases and J by 5 bases, with 19 bases left in between. The CDR3 length is 15 residues. The CDR3 sequence: CASTLTGAQRDTQYF. CDR3 sequence (DNA): TGTGCCAGCACCCTAACTGGGGCCCAGCGAGATACGCAGTATTTT.

J is TRBJ2-2 and V is TRBV9; a possible D gene is TRBD1 (5 bases). Germline lookup yields CDR1 SGDLS and CDR2 YYNGEE. This CDR3 region has 15 residues. Trimming left V 0 bases short and J 5 bases short, with 11 bases between. CDR3 DNA sequence: TGTGCCAGCAGCGTAGGAGCAGGGTTGACCGGGGAGCTGTTTTTT. Amino acids: CASSVGAGLTGELFF. Full variable domain (missing parts from reference TRBV9 and TRBJ2-2): DSGVTQTPKHLITATGQRVTLRCSPRSGDLSVYWYQQSLDQGLQFLIQYYNGEERAKGNILERFSAQQFPDLHSELNLSSLELGDSALYFCASSVGAGLTGELFFGEGSRLTVL.

The chain recombines TRBV2 with TRBJ2-5; TRBD1 might be the D (6 bases). CDR3 size: 14 residues. Trimming left V 7 bases short and J 5 bases short, with 17 bases between. Germline CDR1 is SNHLY and CDR2 is FYNNEI. CDR3 sequence reads: CASNTRGSVETQYF. The CDR3 DNA sequence: TGTGCCAGCAATACCAGGGGTTCAGTGGAGACCCAGTACTTC.

The chain employs TRBV2 and TRBJ2-1; 9 bases fit TRBD1. CDR1 and CDR2 from the germline V gene are SNHLY and FYNNEI. Trimming took 6 bases from V and 0 from J; bases not matched to a gene: 9. The CDR3 spans 17 residues. The CDR3, as DNA: TGTGCCAGCAGGAGTGGGACAGGGCCACTCTCCTACAATGAGCAGTTCTTC. It codes for CASRSGTGPLSYNEQFF.

This clone was recorded once. The chain combines TRBV19 with TRBJ1-1; TRBD1 matches at 9 bases. V lost 5 bases and J lost 2; bases outside the gene matches: 6. The germline CDR1 and CDR2 sequences are LNHDA and SQIVND (reference sequence). The CDR3 extends over 15 amino acids. The CDR3 DNA is TGTGCCAGTAGTCTAACAGGGGGCGGAAACACTGAAGCTTTCTTT. This translates into CASSLTGGGNTEAFF.

The chain uses TRBV4-1 and TRBJ2-3; 8 nucleotides line up with TRBD2. This CDR3 region has 16 residues. The V gene's germline CDR1 is MGHRA and CDR2 YSYEKL. The trim removed 1 base at V and 2 bases at J, leaving 5 bases unmatched. This CDR3 is CASSQGGLVLTDTQYF. The CDR3 region has the DNA TGCGCCAGCAGCCAAGGGGGACTAGTGCTCACAGATACGCAGTATTTT.

This clone showed up just a few times. This chain links TRBV4-1 with TRBJ1-2; D is undetermined. The CDR3 extends over 11 amino acids. CDR1 is MGHRA and CDR2 is YSYEKL in the germline V gene. Trimming stripped 3 bases from V and 8 bases from J, with 7 bases between. The CDR3 coding sequence is TGCGCCAGCAGCCACTCCCGGGGCTACACCTTC. This codes for CASSHSRGYTF.

The chain couples TRBV10-3 to TRBJ1-2; D perhaps matches TRBD1 (5 bases). V was cut by 8 bases and J by 4 bases, with 17 bases left in between. CDR1 is ENHRY, CDR2 SYGVKD, per germline. This CDR3 spans 14 amino acids. Written as DNA, the CDR3 is TGTGCCATCGGCCGGGGGGGAGGGGCCTATGGCTACACCTTC. Translation: CAIGRGGGAYGYTF.

This clone was found once. The J gene is TRBJ1-5, the V gene TRBV5-1; D may be TRBD1 (6 bases). The V gene lost 1 base and the J gene lost 4 bases, with 12 bases spanning the gap. The CDR3 has 15 residues. The germline gives CDR1 SGHRS, CDR2 YFSETQ. CDR3 DNA sequence: TGCGCCAGCAGCTTGAGTCCAGGGGAGAATCAGCCCCAGCATTTT. Protein product: CASSLSPGENQPQHF. The complete variable domain, with remaining parts taken from reference TRBV5-1 and TRBJ1-5, reads KAGVTQTPRYLIKTRGQQVTLSCSPISGHRSVSWYQQTPGQGLQFLFEYFSETQRNKGNFPGRFSGRQFSNSRSEMNVSTLELGDSALYLCASSLSPGENQPQHFGDGTRLSIL.

The chain is built from TRBV9 and TRBJ2-3; 12 bases are shared with TRBD2. CDR3 length: 18 residues. J gave up 0 bases and V 0 bases, and 5 bases lay outside the gene matches. Germline CDR1 and CDR2: SGDLS and YYNGEE. The CDR3 protein is CASSVEGLAGHSTDTQYF. CDR3 DNA: TGTGCCAGCAGCGTAGAGGGACTAGCGGGTCATAGCACAGATACGCAGTATTTT.

J is TRBJ1-3 and V is TRBV6-5, with TRBD1 as a possible D gene (6 bases). Between the trimmed V and J ends, which lost 6 bases and 2 bases, there was a span of 14 bases. This CDR3 comprises 15 residues. The germline gives CDR1 MNHEY, CDR2 SVGAGI. Here the CDR3 reads CASSLTRQAGNTIYF. CDR3 bases: TGTGCCAGCAGCCTAACTCGACAGGCTGGAAACACCATATATTTT.

The V gene is TRBV19, the J gene TRBJ1-4; weak D call: TRBD1 (6 bases). Looked up from germline, CDR1 is LNHDA and CDR2 is SQIVND (reference sequence). The CDR3 has 15 residues. The V gene lost 11 bases and the J gene lost 10 bases, with 26 bases spanning the gap. CDR3 nucleotides: TGTGCCGGCCCCCTACAGGCGACAGGAGGCGGAAAACTGTTTTTT. It yields the protein CAGPLQATGGGKLFF.

This rearrangement joins TRBV11-2 to TRBJ1-1, with TRBD1 identical over 9 bases. Germline assignment: CDR1 SGHAT and CDR2 FQNNGV. Trimming at V came to 5 bases and at J to 0 bases, leaving 10 bases not matched to a gene. The CDR3 sequence is 17 residues long. CDR3 amino acids: CASSPRDRVYMNTEAFF. The CDR3 DNA reads as TGTGCCAGCAGCCCCCGGGACAGGGTATATATGAACACTGAAGCTTTCTTT. Using reference TRBV11-2 and TRBJ1-1 for the parts outside the CDR3, the full variable domain is EAGVAQSPRYKIIEKRQSVAFWCNPISGHATLYWYQQILGQGPKLLIQFQNNGVVDDSQLPKDRFSAERLKGVDSTLKIQPAKLEDSAVYLCASSPRDRVYMNTEAFFGQGTRLTVV.

V gene TRBV7-9 combines with J gene TRBJ1-6, with 7 bases identical to TRBD1. The CDR3 is made up of 10 amino acids. V trimming: 5 bases; J trimming: 16 bases; junction bases outside the gene matches: 2. CDR1 is SEHNR and CDR2 is FQNEAQ in the germline V gene (reference sequence). Here the CDR3 reads CASSATGLHF. The CDR3, as DNA: TGTGCCAGCAGCGCGACAGGGCTCCACTTT.

This clone was observed once. The chain joins TRBV6-1 to TRBJ2-5, with 12 bases that match TRBD2. Per the germline V gene, CDR1 is MNHNS and CDR2 is SASEGT. The CDR3 contains 15 residues. Trimming at V came to 7 bases and at J to 0 bases, leaving 3 bases not matched to a gene. The CDR3 DNA reads as TGTGCCAGCAATCTAGCGGGGGGGTACCAAGAGACCCAGTACTTC. As protein: CASNLAGGYQETQYF.

In its sample, this clone was seen once. The CDR3 loop reads CAISESGEAEAFF. The CDR3 DNA is TGTGCCATCAGTGAGTCTGGTGAGGCTGAAGCTTTCTTT. V usage is TRBV10-3 and J usage is TRBJ1-1; no clear D. This CDR3 region has 13 residues. Trimming shortened V by 0 bases and J by 6 bases, and 8 bases separated the two germline ends. The germline CDR1 and CDR2 sequences are ENHRY and SYGVKD.

V is TRBV4-1 and J is TRBJ2-7; TRBD1 matches 9 bases. Germline V gene sequence: CDR1 MGHRA, CDR2 YSYEKL. The length of the CDR3 is 15 residues. Germline trimming cut 3 bases from V and 3 bases from J; bases unmatched to any gene: 6. The chain's CDR3 is CASSHNPGQGYEQYF. The CDR3 DNA follows: TGCGCCAGCAGCCACAATCCGGGACAGGGCTACGAGCAGTACTTC.